What follows are 5 T cell receptor beta chains derived from one specimen sequenced in a study of cytomegalovirus exposure and HLA in healthy donors. With 60 Vbeta and 13 Jbeta primers, the PCR was carried out. Generated by immunoSEQ multiplex PCR, the TCRdb table keeps only in-frame clones and is missing some. The sample includes 150,000 or so clones, 70% to 90% of them seen just once. The specimen was PBMCs. The receptors originated from a man aged 50 to 59 in good health and CMV-seronegative.

The chain uses TRBV2 and TRBJ2-7; no definite D call. The length of the CDR3 is 12 residues. CDR1 is SNHLY and CDR2 is FYNNEI in the germline V gene. The V end lost 4 bases, the J end lost 6 bases, and 10 bases lay between the germline ends. The CDR3 protein is CASSADKTEQYF. CDR3 DNA sequence: TGTGCCAGCAGTGCCGACAAGACCGAGCAGTACTTC.

This chain links TRBV2 with TRBJ1-2; D is perhaps TRBD1 (5 bases). Germline V gene lookup returns CDR1 SNHLY and CDR2 FYNNEI. V was clipped by 6 bases and J by 8 bases, with 7 bases between them. This CDR3 is 10 amino acids long. CDR3: CASRGQGYTF. CDR3 DNA: TGTGCCAGCAGGGGGCAAGGCTACACCTTC.

The rearrangement links TRBV11-3 to TRBJ1-5; D may be TRBD1 (5 bases). The CDR3 runs to 16 residues. The V end was cut by 3 bases, the J end by 0 bases, with 12 bases between. Germline lookup yields CDR1 SGHNT and CDR2 YENEEA. The CDR3 here is CASSFFRDYSNQPQHF. The CDR3 nucleotides read TGTGCCAGCAGCTTCTTCAGGGACTATAGCAATCAGCCCCAGCATTTT.

The CDR3 reads CASSSSGRTNTGELFF. DNA for the CDR3: TGTGCCAGCAGCTCTAGCGGGCGAACCAACACCGGGGAGCTGTTTTTT. This chain joins TRBV9 and TRBJ2-2, with 8 bases aligning to TRBD2. CDR3 length: 16 residues. Germline CDR1 is SGDLS and CDR2 is YYNGEE. The junction had 7 bases not matched to a gene; V was cut back by 4 bases and J by 2 bases. Supplemented by reference TRBV9 and TRBJ2-2, the full variable domain reads DSGVTQTPKHLITATGQRVTLRCSPRSGDLSVYWYQQSLDQGLQFLIQYYNGEERAKGNILERFSAQQFPDLHSELNLSSLELGDSALYFCASSSSGRTNTGELFFGEGSRLTVL.

The chain links TRBV5-6 to TRBJ2-5; D is uncertain. The end of the DNA fits TRBJ2-7 better, so the J call may be wrong. The CDR3 has 11 residues. In germline, CDR1 is SGHDT, CDR2 YYEEEE. CDR3 amino acids: CASSRSYEQYF. In DNA, the CDR3 is TGTGCCAGCAGCCGAAGCTACGAGCAGTACTTC.